Listed below are T cell receptor beta chains from one sample, sequenced in a study of blood T cell repertoires in COVID-19. Assay: immunoSEQ multiplex PCR; the TCRdb copy retains only in-frame clones and omits some. The sample holds some 180,000 clones, roughly 84% seen once. The source material was PBMCs or T cells enriched from blood (not recorded which). Every receptor here comes from a woman aged 30 to 39 who had been exposed to COVID-19. Both conserved end residues are part of each CDR3. A D gene is named only where the DNA matches it firmly. Clone size is given for some rows only: seen once, a few or many times, or a class if the clone is expanded.

clone_size j_call d_call v_call cdr3_aa cdr3_nt
NA TRBJ1-4 TRBD1 TRBV2 CASSERGQTNEKLFF TGTGCCAGCAGTGAGAGGGGGCAGACTAATGAAAAACTGTTTTTT
NA TRBJ2-7 NA TRBV5-1 CASSFAGNYEQYF TGCGCCAGCAGCTTCGCAGGAAACTACGAGCAGTACTTC
NA TRBJ2-6 TRBD1 TRBV19 CASSDRELGANVLTF TGTGCCAGTAGTGACAGGGAACTAGGGGCCAACGTCCTGACTTTC
NA TRBJ2-3 NA TRBV5-8 CASSFRRLVPTDTQYF TGTGCCAGCAGCTTTCGTAGATTAGTGCCCACAGATACGCAGTATTTT
NA TRBJ2-7 NA TRBV27 CASSSTQVTYYEQYF TGTGCCAGCAGTTCCACACAGGTGACCTACTACGAGCAGTACTTC
NA TRBJ2-5 NA TRBV10-3 CAISESGGRSTQFQETQYF TGTGCCATCAGTGAGTCCGGGGGTCGTAGTACCCAATTCCAAGAGACCCAGTACTTC
NA TRBJ2-3 TRBD2 TRBV7-9 CASSLSGKDTQYF TGTGCCAGCAGCCTAAGCGGGAAAGATACGCAGTATTTT
NA TRBJ2-3 NA TRBV4-1 CASSQAVAAPRDTQYF TGCGCCAGCAGCCAAGCGGTGGCAGCGCCCCGGGATACGCAGTATTTT
NA TRBJ2-3 TRBD2 TRBV9 CASSVAVAGSTDTQYF TGTGCCAGCAGCGTAGCGGTAGCGGGGAGCACAGATACGCAGTATTTT
NA TRBJ1-2 TRBD1 TRBV3-1/TRBV3-2 CASSQEPGQGYGYTF TGTGCCAGCAGCCAAGAGCCGGGACAGGGTTATGGCTACACCTTC
NA TRBJ1-4 TRBD1 TRBV19 CASSIQGAGEKLFF TGTGCCAGTAGCATTCAGGGGGCCGGTGAAAAACTGTTTTTT
NA TRBJ2-3 TRBD2 TRBV5-4 CASSLATSVGDTQYF TGTGCCAGCAGCTTGGCCACTAGCGTGGGCGATACGCAGTATTTT
NA TRBJ2-4 NA TRBV15 CATSRDHERYSAKNIQYF TGTGCCACCAGCAGAGATCACGAGCGATATTCGGCCAAAAACATTCAGTACTTC
NA TRBJ2-1 NA TRBV5-6 CASSLEGWNEQFF TGTGCCAGCAGCTTGGAGGGGTGGAATGAGCAGTTCTTC
NA TRBJ1-2 NA TRBV5-1 CASSLEGYLYGYTF TGCGCCAGCAGCTTGGAGGGGTACCTTTATGGCTACACCTTC
NA TRBJ1-5 NA TRBV30 CAWSTQFYSNQPQHF TGTGCCTGGAGTACACAGTTTTATAGCAATCAGCCCCAGCATTTT
NA TRBJ2-3 NA TRBV7-2 CASSLDGFAGDGDTQYF TGTGCCAGCAGCTTAGACGGCTTCGCAGGGGACGGAGATACGCAGTATTTT
NA TRBJ2-7 TRBD2 TRBV11-2 CASSLDVPSGTYEQYF TGTGCCAGCAGCTTAGATGTTCCTAGCGGGACCTACGAGCAGTACTTC
NA TRBJ2-1 TRBD1 TRBV25-1 CASSETGESSNEQFF TGTGCCAGCAGTGAAACAGGGGAATCCTCCAATGAGCAGTTCTTC
once TRBJ2-1 NA TRBV29-1 CSATQQNNEQFF TGCAGCGCAACCCAACAGAACAATGAGCAGTTCTTC
NA TRBJ2-5 NA TRBV7-7 CASSPSQGVKETQYF TGTGCCAGCAGCCCCTCACAGGGAGTTAAAGAGACCCAGTACTTC
NA TRBJ1-1 NA TRBV19 CASSMSRGFTEAFF TGTGCCAGTAGTATGTCTAGGGGCTTCACTGAAGCTTTCTTT